The present T cell receptor (beta chain) was sequenced within a study of CD8+ T cells in alopecia areata. CDR3 size: 17 residues. Trimming took 3 bases from V and 2 from J; bases not matched to a gene: 10. Germline CDR1 SGDLS, CDR2 YYNGEE. The study's findings and limits: Tofacitinib significantly lowered scalp clonality and expanded CD8+ clones among the top 100. Links between baseline CD8+ expansion and response need larger treated cohorts.

This clone was seen only a few times. The antigen is undetermined. Treatment defined: oral pan-JAK inhibitor, 5-10 mg twice daily. Sequencing templates came from extracted RNA that was reverse transcribed into cDNA. The data were produced by immunoSEQ multiplex PCR, yet TCRdb's version contains in-frame clones alone and is incomplete. The data hold 80,000 to 100,000 clones, with 44% observed a single time. Sample: CD8+ T cells sorted from blood, taken at week 24, from a patient treated with tofacitinib. The J gene is TRBJ2-3, the V gene TRBV9, with 9 bases lining up with TRBD2. The clonotype originates from a human donor with alopecia areata. For the CDR3, the DNA is TGTGCCAGCAGCGAAGGACCTCTAGCGGGGAACACAGATACGCAGTATTTT. Protein: CASSEGPLAGNTDTQYF.